Below are 23 T cell receptor beta chains sequenced from a single sample in a study of blood T cell repertoires in COVID-19. This table comes from immunoSEQ multiplex PCR, and its TCRdb copy is limited to in-frame clones, with some not included. The table shows some 250,000 clones, with roughly 86% occurring only once. Sequencing was carried out using peripheral blood. The receptor source for this set is a woman aged 25 to 39 with acute or convalescent COVID-19.

The J gene is TRBJ2-1, the V gene TRBV6-5; 8 bases fit TRBD2. With 8 bases clipped from V and 2 bases from J, the junction kept 5 bases outside the gene matches. CDR1 MNHEY and CDR2 SVGAGI come from the germline V gene. There are 14 residues in the CDR3. CDR3 DNA sequence: TGTGCCAGCGGGAGACTAGCGACCTACAATGAGCAGTTCTTC. The encoded protein is CASGRLATYNEQFF.

The rearrangement uses TRBV14 and TRBJ1-3; D may be TRBD1 (6 bases). The CDR3 runs to 13 residues. Trimming pared 1 base from V and 10 bases from J, leaving 11 bases between. The germline V gene has CDR1 SGHDN and CDR2 FVKESK. The chain's CDR3 is CASSQVSQGTIYF. CDR3 in DNA: TGTGCCAGCAGCCAAGTTTCACAGGGAACCATATATTTT.

The chain links TRBV2 to TRBJ2-1, with 8 bases that match TRBD2. V was pared by 6 bases and J by 5 bases, with 6 bases of the junction left unmatched. Looked up from germline, CDR1 is SNHLY and CDR2 is FYNNEI. This CDR3 has 14 amino acids. The CDR3 bases are TGTGCCAGCAGCCCCAGTAGCGGGAACAATGAGCAGTTCTTC. This encodes CASSPSSGNNEQFF.

This clone was observed once. This chain links TRBV5-4 with TRBJ1-4; D is perhaps TRBD1 (5 bases). This CDR3 contains 13 residues. Germline V gene sequence: CDR1 SGHNT, CDR2 YYREEE (reference sequence). The ends were cut back, 2 bases at V and 5 bases at J, with 7 bases in the middle. CDR3 loop: CASSLAGNEKLFF. The CDR3 DNA follows: TGTGCCAGCAGCTTAGCAGGGAATGAAAAACTGTTTTTT.

J is TRBJ1-1 and V is TRBV5-5; the match to TRBD1 covers 7 bases. The CDR3 runs to 14 residues. V trimming: 3 bases; J trimming: 0 bases; junction bases outside the gene matches: 2. Germline V lookup: CDR1 SGHKS, CDR2 YYEKEE (reference sequence). CDR3 sequence (DNA): TGTGCCAGCAGCTCGGGACAGTTGAACACTGAAGCTTTCTTT. This codes for CASSSGQLNTEAFF.

The chain has TRBV12-3 or TRBV12-4 and TRBJ1-2; 10 bases line up with TRBD1. V shed 4 bases and J 8 bases; nucleotides not matched to a gene: 4. CDR3 size: 13 residues. The CDR3 spells CASSWGQGSGYTF. The CDR3, as DNA: TGTGCCAGCAGTTGGGGACAGGGGTCGGGCTACACCTTC.

The V and J genes are TRBV5-1 and TRBJ2-4, with 7 bases fitting TRBD1. Germline V CDR1 and CDR2: SGHRS, YFSETQ. V dropped 2 bases and J dropped 1; count of bases not matched to a gene: 0. The CDR3 contains 14 residues. CDR3 loop: CASSLQGAKNIQYF. CDR3 DNA: TGCGCCAGCAGCTTACAGGGGGCCAAAAACATTCAGTACTTC.

About this clone itself: A junction boundary mismatches the germline segment, possibly from a read error. V is TRBV5-3 and J is TRBJ2-5, with 7 bases fitting TRBD2. TRBV5-3 is classed as an ORF, of uncertain function. The CDR3 runs 11 residues. This CDR3 is CARSLETSRDF. The CDR3 nucleotides are TGTGCCAGAAGCTTGGAGACTAGCAGAGACTTC.

V usage is TRBV11-3 and J usage is TRBJ1-1, with D unclear. This CDR3 comprises 15 residues. Between the trimmed V and J ends, which lost 5 bases and 1 base, there was a span of 14 bases. The V gene's germline CDR1 is SGHNT and CDR2 YENEEA. This CDR3 is CASSPGGVGNTEAFF. The CDR3 DNA reads as TGTGCCAGCAGCCCAGGCGGGGTGGGGAACACTGAAGCTTTCTTT. Full variable domain (rest looked up from reference TRBV11-3 and TRBJ1-1): EAGVVQSPRYKIIEKKQPVAFWCNPISGHNTLYWYLQNLGQGPELLIRYENEEAVDDSQLPKDRFSAERLKGVDSTLKIQPAELGDSAVYLCASSPGGVGNTEAFFGQGTRLTVV.

This clone was picked up a small number of times. CDR3 sequence reads: CASSPTDTYGYTF. The CDR3 nucleotides are TGTGCCAGCAGCCCTACAGATACCTATGGCTACACCTTC. The chain is built from TRBV7-9 and TRBJ1-2; no firm D call. Deletions cut 5 bases from V and 4 bases from J, with 11 bases between. The CDR3 sequence is 13 residues long. The germline V gene has CDR1 SEHNR and CDR2 FQNEAQ (reference sequence).

The chain uses TRBV3-1 (or the pseudogene TRBV3-2) and TRBJ2-7; 10 bases map to TRBD2. V was pared by 4 bases and J by 6 bases, with 12 bases of the junction left unmatched. The CDR3 has 16 residues. Germline V gene data show CDR1 as LGHDT and CDR2 as YNNKEL (reference sequence). The CDR3 spells CASSPPLVSSGSEQYF. Written as DNA, the CDR3 is TGTGCCAGCAGCCCCCCCCTTGTATCTAGCGGGAGCGAGCAGTACTTC.

V and J are TRBV27 and TRBJ2-3; D perhaps matches TRBD1 (6 bases). Germline V gives CDR1 MNHEY, CDR2 SMNVEV (reference sequence). CDR3 length: 15 amino acids. The V gene lost 8 bases and the J gene lost 7 bases, with 22 bases spanning the gap. CDR3 in amino acids: CASQKSGQRANTQYF. The CDR3 region has the DNA TGTGCCAGCCAAAAGTCGGGACAACGAGCTAATACGCAGTATTTT.

Only one count was recorded for this clone. The V and J genes are TRBV7-6 and TRBJ2-7, with TRBD2 identical over 10 bases. The CDR3 runs to 18 residues. CDR1 and CDR2 from the germline V gene are SGHVS and FNYEAQ. The ends lost 1 base at V and 2 bases at J; junction bases unmatched: 11. The CDR3 DNA reads TGTGCCAGCAGCTTAGACAATGAGCGGCTAGCGGGAGCCTACGAGCAGTACTTC. Its protein product is CASSLDNERLAGAYEQYF.

The rearrangement joins TRBV10-2 to TRBJ2-2, with 8 nucleotides matching TRBD2. After removal of 5 bases from V and 6 bases from J, the junction contained 14 bases not matched to a gene. The V gene's germline CDR1 is WSHSY and CDR2 SAAADI. The CDR3 has 17 residues. CDR3 region: CASSMGLAGAGPGELFF. CDR3 DNA: TGCGCCAGCAGTATGGGTCTAGCGGGCGCGGGGCCCGGGGAGCTGTTTTTT.

The J gene is TRBJ1-1, the V gene TRBV11-3, with 7 nucleotides matching TRBD1. CDR1 is SGHNT, CDR2 YENEEA, per germline. Germline trimming cut 7 bases from V and 1 base from J; bases unmatched to any gene: 9. The CDR3 is made up of 15 amino acids. As DNA, the CDR3 is TGTGCCAGCACCGTTAAAGGACAGGAGAACACTGAAGCTTTCTTT. Protein sequence: CASTVKGQENTEAFF. Full variable domain (missing parts from reference TRBV11-3 and TRBJ1-1): EAGVVQSPRYKIIEKKQPVAFWCNPISGHNTLYWYLQNLGQGPELLIRYENEEAVDDSQLPKDRFSAERLKGVDSTLKIQPAELGDSAVYLCASTVKGQENTEAFFGQGTRLTVV.

The chain recombines TRBV2 with TRBJ2-6, with 8 bases lining up with TRBD1. Germline V gene lookup returns CDR1 SNHLY and CDR2 FYNNEI. The CDR3 totals 18 residues. J gave up 0 bases and V 6 bases, and 10 bases lay outside the gene matches. The CDR3 here is CASSRPGTGDSGANVLTF. In DNA form, the CDR3 reads TGTGCCAGCAGCCGTCCCGGGACAGGTGACTCTGGGGCCAACGTCCTGACTTTC.

The V and J genes are TRBV11-1 and TRBJ2-7; TRBD1 is a possible D gene (6 bases). CDR1 SGHAT and CDR2 FQDESV come from the germline V gene (reference sequence). CDR3 length: 14 amino acids. The V end was cut by 2 bases, the J end by 4 bases, with 12 bases between. This chain's CDR3 is CASSLNRVGYEQYF. CDR3 nucleotides: TGTGCCAGCAGCTTAAACAGGGTAGGGTACGAGCAGTACTTC. Variable domain in full (rest from reference TRBV11-1 and TRBJ2-7): EAEVAQSPRYKITEKSQAVAFWCDPISGHATLYWYRQILGQGPELLVQFQDESVVDDSQLPKDRFSAERLKGVDSTLKIQPAELGDSAMYLCASSLNRVGYEQYFGPGTRLTVT.

This clone showed up just once. The gene calls are TRBV30 and TRBJ2-7; D uncertain. V was cut by 4 bases and J by 1 base, with 11 bases left in between. The length of the CDR3 is 13 residues. Germline CDR1 is GTSNPN and CDR2 is SVGIG (reference sequence). CDR3 loop: CAWTPQDSYEQYF. The CDR3 nucleotides read TGTGCCTGGACCCCCCAGGATTCCTACGAGCAGTACTTC.

The J gene is TRBJ2-7, the V gene TRBV29-1; TRBD1 agrees at 8 bases. Germline V gene sequence: CDR1 SQVTM, CDR2 ANQGSEA. This CDR3 spans 13 amino acids. The V and J ends lost 6 bases and 0 bases, in that order; junction bases with no gene match: 4. The CDR3 protein is CSVPGQDSYEQYF. As DNA, the CDR3 is TGCAGCGTGCCGGGACAGGACTCCTACGAGCAGTACTTC.

The rearrangement joins TRBV2 to TRBJ1-1; TRBD1 aligns across 10 bases. V lost 6 bases, J lost 0 bases, and 1 base stayed unmatched. Germline V CDR1 and CDR2: SNHLY, FYNNEI. The CDR3 has 14 residues. CDR3 bases: TGTGCCAGCAGGGGACAGGGGATGAACACTGAAGCTTTCTTT. The encoded protein is CASRGQGMNTEAFF.

The V call is TRBV9, the J call TRBJ1-1, with a tentative D call TRBD1 (6 bases). The germline V gene encodes CDR1 SGDLS and CDR2 YYNGEE. The V and J ends lost 0 bases and 3 bases respectively, with 9 bases between them. This CDR3 region has 14 residues. The CDR3 loop reads CASSVGGQDTEAFF. The DNA of the CDR3 is TGTGCCAGCAGCGTAGGGGGACAAGACACTGAAGCTTTCTTT.

The rearrangement joins TRBV7-2 to TRBJ1-2; D may be TRBD1 (6 bases). CDR3 length: 14 amino acids. The V end was cut by 0 bases, the J end by 8 bases, with 13 bases between. CDR1 and CDR2 (germline): SGHTA, FQGNSA. CDR3 residues: CASSLAQQGGGYTF. The DNA of the CDR3 is TGTGCCAGCAGCTTAGCGCAACAGGGAGGGGGCTACACCTTC.

The chain couples TRBV6-5 to TRBJ1-1, with TRBD1 as a possible D gene (5 bases). The CDR3 loop spans 14 amino acids. The germline V gene encodes CDR1 MNHEY and CDR2 SVGAGI. The V and J ends lost 6 bases and 4 bases respectively, with 15 bases between them. The CDR3 DNA reads as TGTGCCAGCAGCCCCTCCGTCGGGGGCACTGAAGCTTTCTTT. Its protein is CASSPSVGGTEAFF.